This T cell receptor beta chain was sequenced during a study of Ad26.COV2.S vaccination and SARS-CoV-2 variants. The treatment was: approximately 18 received Ad26.COV2.S at low or high dose, single or two shots; about five received placebo; per-sample allocation not given. Day 63 following the first vaccine or placebo injection was when the samples were taken. CDR3 length equals 13 residues. Trimming stripped 1 base from V and 3 bases from J, with 6 bases between. Germline lookup yields CDR1 MGHRA and CDR2 YSYEKL. The table came from immunoSEQ multiplex PCR; TCRdb's copy has only in-frame clones and leaves some out. The table shows some 390,000 clones, with about nine tenths occurring only once.

The specimen was peripheral blood, collected in a trial of Ad26.COV2.S vaccine versus placebo. This clonotype originated in a person between 18 and 65 years old who received the Ad26.COV2.S COVID-19 vaccine or a placebo. This chain joins TRBV4-1 and TRBJ2-5; D remains ambiguous. The CDR3 nucleotides are TGCGCCAGCAGCCAAGGAGTAGAAGAGACCCAGTACTTC. This codes for CASSQGVEETQYF.